Listed below are T cell receptor beta chains from one sample, sequenced in a study of siplizumab effects on memory and regulatory T cells. Sequencing was performed with immunoSEQ multiplex PCR; in TCRdb, only in-frame clones are kept and a portion is missing. The table records 85,000 to 95,000 clones, around 94% of them present only once. The specimen sequenced was non-Treg CD4+ T cells sorted from blood. The receptors come from a human donor in good health. Both conserved end residues are part of each CDR3.

j_call v_call cdr3_aa
TRBJ2-3 TRBV9 CASSTWDFRSTDTQYF
TRBJ2-1 TRBV29-1 CSVEKDRGFNEQFF
TRBJ1-2 TRBV7-9 CASRQTGGESSNYGYTF
TRBJ2-7 TRBV9 CASSVEDRPGGRQYF
TRBJ2-5 TRBV5-1 CASSAGLAKETQYF
TRBJ2-7 TRBV9 CASSVEVGDEQYF
TRBJ1-4 TRBV5-1 CASSSTGTGWNEKLFF
TRBJ2-7 TRBV5-1 CASSLVGSSYEQYF
TRBJ2-1 TRBV18 CASSPRTGDQFF
TRBJ2-7 TRBV4-3 CASSQGFTGLAGAASYEQYF
TRBJ2-3 TRBV2 CASSEEGWLGDTQYF
TRBJ1-2 TRBV19 CASSAFGTTNYGYTF
TRBJ1-4 TRBV18 CASSPTGGSNEKLFF
TRBJ2-5 TRBV9 CASSVGSGIAETQYF
TRBJ1-6 TRBV7-8 CASSGTVSNSPLHF
TRBJ1-1 TRBV2 CASSAEVNTEAFF